Listed below are T cell receptor beta chains from one sample, sequenced in a study of post-analysis software for immune sequencing data. TCRdb reanalysed the PCR reads using MiXCR and keeps one entry per CDR3 protein. Counted here are hundreds of thousands of distinct CDR3 sequences, about 40% occurring once; the ten biggest clones make up under 2%. What was sequenced was blood. The source is a girl aged 5-17 years with multiple sclerosis. Each CDR3 is given with its conserved first and last residue. D genes are given only for firm matches. A clone size is listed for some rows: how often the clone was seen (once, few, many), or a class if it is expanded.

abundance	j_gene	v_gene	d_gene	CDR3nt	CDR3aa
.	TRBJ1-1	TRBV6-5	.	TGTGCCAGCAGTTACTCGATCGGAATGAACACTGAAGCTTTCTTT	CASSYSIGMNTEAFF
.	TRBJ2-7	TRBV5-1	.	TGCGCCAGCAGCTTGGCCCCGTACAGGCCCTACGAGCAGTACTTC	CASSLAPYRPYEQYF
.	TRBJ1-2	TRBV5-1	.	TGCGCCAGCAGTCCGCCCCGAGACTATGGCTACACCTTC	CASSPPRDYGYTF
.	TRBJ2-5	TRBV5-5	.	TGTGCCACCGCTTCTCAGGGGCAAGAGACCCAGTACTTC	CATASQGQETQYF
.	TRBJ1-2	TRBV9	.	TGTGCCAGCAGCGTAGAAGGGCTCGGGAACTATGGCTACACCTTC	CASSVEGLGNYGYTF
.	TRBJ1-1	TRBV20-1	TRBD1	TGCAGTGCTAGAGAGGACAGGGCTAAGATCGAAGCTTTCTTT	CSAREDRAKIEAFF
.	TRBJ2-3	TRBV12-3/TRBV12-4	.	TGTGCCAGCAGCCATTCAGTGGGAGGTGCAGATACGCAGTATTTT	CASSHSVGGADTQYF
.	TRBJ2-7	TRBV12-3/TRBV12-4	TRBD1	TGTGCCAGCAGTTTAAGGGGACAGGGGTACGAGCAGTACTTC	CASSLRGQGYEQYF
.	TRBJ2-1	TRBV11-2	TRBD2	TGTGCCAGCAGCTTAGAGAATAGCGGGAAGGAGTTCTTC	CASSLENSGKEFF
few	TRBJ2-4	TRBV6-2/TRBV6-3	.	TGTGCCAGCAGAGACTTAGCCAAAAACATTCAGTACTTC	CASRDLAKNIQYF
.	TRBJ2-1	TRBV10-1	TRBD2	TGCGCCAGCAGTGAGTCGTCGGGACTAGCGGGACACAATGAGCAGTTCTTC	CASSESSGLAGHNEQFF
few	TRBJ1-5	TRBV12-3/TRBV12-4	.	TGTGCCAGCAGTTCCGTCCCTAGCAATCAGCCCCAGCATTTT	CASSSVPSNQPQHF
.	TRBJ2-7	TRBV6-2/TRBV6-3	.	TGTGCCAGCAGTCCGCTGCGTTCGGGCGAGCAGTACTTC	CASSPLRSGEQYF
once	TRBJ1-5	TRBV3-1	.	TGTGCCAGCAGCCAAGATGGAGGGGGTCAAGATCAGCCCCAGCATTTT	CASSQDGGGQDQPQHF
.	TRBJ2-3	TRBV4-1	.	TGCGCCAGCAGCCAACCCGGAAAGGAACTGGATACGCAGTATTTT	CASSQPGKELDTQYF
.	TRBJ1-2	TRBV6-5	TRBD1	TGTGCCAGCAGGTTACAGGGGGTTGACTATGGCTACACCTTC	CASRLQGVDYGYTF
many	TRBJ2-5	TRBV4-2	.	TGTGCCAGCAGCCAAGGTGTGGGAGAGACCCAGTACTTC	CASSQGVGETQYF
.	TRBJ1-3	TRBV7-2	.	TGTGCCAGCAGCTCTGCCACGGGAGGCACCATATATTTT	CASSSATGGTIYF
.	TRBJ2-5	TRBV4-2	TRBD1	TGTGCCAGCGGCACAGGGGCAAGCGGAGAGACCCAGTACTTC	CASGTGASGETQYF
once	TRBJ2-3	TRBV5-1	.	TGCGCCAGCTGCCGGGACCAGCAAGTCACAGATACGCAGTATTTT	CASCRDQQVTDTQYF
few	TRBJ2-7	TRBV6-5	.	TGTGCCAGCAGTTACTCGAGTCAAGGCCTAGGCCAGTACTTC	CASSYSSQGLGQYF
many	TRBJ2-3	TRBV12-3/TRBV12-4	.	TGTGCCAGCAGTACCTTAGCTCACACAGATACGCAGTATTTT	CASSTLAHTDTQYF
once	TRBJ1-4	TRBV12-3/TRBV12-4	.	TGTGCCAGCAGTCGACAGGAATCACAGAGGAAACTGTTTTTT	CASSRQESQRKLFF
.	TRBJ1-2	TRBV4-1	.	TGCGCCAGCAGCCAAACTCCCCTCGACTTCTATGGCTACACCTTC	CASSQTPLDFYGYTF
.	TRBJ2-7	TRBV7-2	TRBD2	TGTGCCAGCAGCCTCGGGACTAGGGGTCCCAACGAGCAGTACTTC	CASSLGTRGPNEQYF
.	TRBJ2-3	TRBV12-3/TRBV12-4	TRBD2	TGTGCCAGCAGTCTGAGCGGGGCCTTCACAGATACGCAGTATTTT	CASSLSGAFTDTQYF
.	TRBJ2-1	TRBV27	.	TGTGCCAGCAGCGTGAGAGTCAGCAATGAGCAGTTCTTC	CASSVRVSNEQFF
few	TRBJ1-2	TRBV30	.	TGTGCCTGGAGTAGGAGTGCTAACTATGGCTACACCTTC	CAWSRSANYGYTF
.	TRBJ1-2	TRBV10-3	TRBD1	TGTGCCACCACCGACAGGGTGAATGGCTACACCTTC	CATTDRVNGYTF
many	TRBJ2-7	TRBV4-1	.	TGCGCCAGCAGCCGCAGGAGCTCCTACGAGCAGTACTTC	CASSRRSSYEQYF
.	TRBJ2-3	TRBV4-1	TRBD2	TGCGCCAGCAGGGAGACTAGCGGGGGGGCGGATACGCAGTATTTT	CASRETSGGADTQYF
.	TRBJ1-6	TRBV12-3/TRBV12-4	TRBD1	TGTGCCAGCAGTTTGGTACAGGGGGGTAATCCGAATTCACCCCTCCACTTT	CASSLVQGGNPNSPLHF
many	TRBJ2-3	TRBV12-3/TRBV12-4	.	TGTGCCAGCAGTTTATCGGGGGCAGATACGCAGTATTTT	CASSLSGADTQYF
.	TRBJ2-2	TRBV10-3	TRBD1	TGTGCCATAGGGACAGAGAACACCGGGGAGCTGTTTTTT	CAIGTENTGELFF
few	TRBJ2-7	TRBV7-9	.	TGTGCCAGCAGTCCACAGGTAACCGAGCAGTACTTC	CASSPQVTEQYF
once	TRBJ2-5	TRBV12-3/TRBV12-4	.	TGTGCCAGCAGCAACAAGGCAGGAGGAGAGACCCAGTACTTC	CASSNKAGGETQYF
.	TRBJ2-5	TRBV3-1	.	TGTGCCAGCAGCCGCCTAACAGCTGGAGAGACCCAGTACTTC	CASSRLTAGETQYF
.	TRBJ2-3	TRBV27	TRBD2	TGTGCCAGCAGTTTATCTAGCGGGAACACAGATACGCAGTATTTT	CASSLSSGNTDTQYF
.	TRBJ1-1	TRBV29-1	.	TGCAGCTGTCAGACCATGAACACTGAAGCTTTCTTT	CSCQTMNTEAFF
.	TRBJ1-2	TRBV20-1	TRBD1	TGCAGTGGAATACAGGGGGGGACTTTCGGCTACACCTTC	CSGIQGGTFGYTF
.	TRBJ1-4	TRBV4-1	.	TGCGCCAGCAGCCCACAGACGGGAACTAATGAAAAACTGTTTTTT	CASSPQTGTNEKLFF
few	TRBJ1-1	TRBV4-2	.	TGTGCCAGCAGCCAAGATAAGGGGCTGAACACTGAAGCTTTCTTT	CASSQDKGLNTEAFF
.	TRBJ2-1	TRBV12-3/TRBV12-4	.	TGTGCCAGCGGACAGAATACCTACAATGAGCAGTTCTTC	CASGQNTYNEQFF
few	TRBJ2-7	TRBV4-1	.	TGCGCCAGCAGCCCCATGAATGGGCGGGGAAGATCCTACGAGCAGTACTTC	CASSPMNGRGRSYEQYF
few	TRBJ2-3	TRBV29-1	.	TGCAGCGTTTTGGCGCTCCGGGACGGTTCTAGCACAGATACGCAGTATTTT	CSVLALRDGSSTDTQYF
.	TRBJ2-1	TRBV20-1	TRBD1	TGCAGTGCTAACAGGGGACCTTCCTACAATGAGCAGTTCTTC	CSANRGPSYNEQFF
few	TRBJ2-3	TRBV3-1	TRBD2	TGTGCCAGCAGCCGGGCGGGGGGTGCAGATACGCAGTATTTT	CASSRAGGADTQYF
few	TRBJ2-1	TRBV6-5	.	TGTGCCAGCAGTTACTCGAGGACCGGCGGGTCCAATGAGCAGTTCTTC	CASSYSRTGGSNEQFF
.	TRBJ1-1	TRBV15	.	TGTGCCACCAGCAGAGAGGGGCGGATGAACACTGAAGCTTTCTTT	CATSREGRMNTEAFF
.	TRBJ2-5	TRBV27	TRBD1	TGTGCCAGTTCCGGGACAGACGAAGAGACCCAGTACTTC	CASSGTDEETQYF
once	TRBJ2-3	TRBV9	.	TGTGCCAGCAGCGTAGACAGTCCAGGCACAGATACGCAGTATTTT	CASSVDSPGTDTQYF
.	TRBJ2-2	TRBV6-1	.	TGTGCCAGCAGTGCCAGGACGGAGAACACCGGGGAGCTGTTTTTT	CASSARTENTGELFF
.	TRBJ2-5	TRBV6-1	.	TGTGCCAGCAGAGAGGCCCCGTACCAAGAGACCCAGTACTTC	CASREAPYQETQYF
.	TRBJ2-1	TRBV20-1	TRBD1	TGCAGTGCCCCAGGGACAGGGGTGTGGGGTGAGCAGTTCTTC	CSAPGTGVWGEQFF